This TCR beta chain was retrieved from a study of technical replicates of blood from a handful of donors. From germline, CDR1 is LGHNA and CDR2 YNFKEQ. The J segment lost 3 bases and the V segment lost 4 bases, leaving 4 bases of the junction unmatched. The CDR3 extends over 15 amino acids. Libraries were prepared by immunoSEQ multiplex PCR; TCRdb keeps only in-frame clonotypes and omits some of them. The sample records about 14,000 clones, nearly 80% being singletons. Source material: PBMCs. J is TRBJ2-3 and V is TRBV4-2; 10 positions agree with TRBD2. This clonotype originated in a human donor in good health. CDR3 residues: CASSRPGLATDTQYF. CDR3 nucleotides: TGTGCCAGCAGCCGTCCGGGACTAGCGACAGATACGCAGTATTTT.